These 27 T cell receptor beta chains were all obtained from the same sample, sequenced in a study of blood T cell repertoires in COVID-19. TCRdb keeps only in-frame clones here, not all; method: immunoSEQ multiplex PCR. Of a few hundred thousand clones detected, around four fifths appear once; the ten largest clones hold roughly 8.2%. The sample consisted of peripheral blood. All receptors come from a woman at least 80 years old with COVID-19, enrolled during active disease.

The genes are TRBV5-4 and TRBJ2-3, with D possibly matching TRBD1 (5 bases). V lost 0 bases and J lost 4, with 6 bases in between. Germline CDR1 and CDR2: SGHNT and YYREEE (reference sequence). CDR3 length: 13 amino acids. CDR3 DNA: TGTGCCAGCAGCTTGGCCAGGGCAGATACGCAGTATTTT. This translates into CASSLARADTQYF.

This clone was seen a few times. This sequence joins TRBV5-5 and TRBJ1-2; weak D call: TRBD1 (5 bases). Germline values: CDR1 SGHKS, CDR2 YYEKEE (reference sequence). The ends were cut back, 0 bases at V and 5 bases at J, with 14 bases in the middle. This CDR3 is built from 15 residues. CDR3 nucleotides: TGTGCCAGCAGCTTGGCCAGGGCTTCCCAATATGGCTACACCTTC. This encodes CASSLARASQYGYTF.

The chain joins TRBV11-3 to TRBJ2-1; D is perhaps TRBD1 (6 bases). In germline, CDR1 is SGHNT, CDR2 YENEEA. The CDR3 runs 14 residues. The germline V and J ends were trimmed by 5 bases and 0 bases, with 8 bases remaining between them. CDR3 sequence: CASSQQGSYNEQFF. DNA of the CDR3: TGTGCCAGCAGCCAACAGGGCTCCTACAATGAGCAGTTCTTC.

The V gene is TRBV7-2, the J gene TRBJ1-1, with D perhaps TRBD1 (5 bases). Trimming shortened V by 6 bases and J by 1 base, and 9 bases separated the two germline ends. Germline V lookup: CDR1 SGHTA, CDR2 FQGNSA. This CDR3 spans 13 amino acids. The chain's CDR3 is CASRLGPNTEAFF. DNA for the CDR3: TGTGCCAGCAGACTGGGGCCGAACACTGAAGCTTTCTTT.

The gene calls are TRBV28 and TRBJ2-7; D possibly corresponds to TRBD2 (6 bases). The CDR3 sequence is 19 residues long. Trimming shortened V by 3 bases and J by 0 bases, and 24 bases separated the two germline ends. Germline values: CDR1 MDHEN, CDR2 SYDVKM. DNA of the CDR3: TGTGCCAGCAGTTTTGCCCGTACCTTAGCGGCAAGAAGCTCCTACGAGCAGTACTTC. Translated: CASSFARTLAARSSYEQYF.

The V and J genes are TRBV5-1 and TRBJ2-2; D gene unclear. Germline values: CDR1 SGHRS, CDR2 YFSETQ. Trimming shortened V by 1 base and J by 6 bases, and 7 bases separated the two germline ends. CDR3 length equals 13 residues. The CDR3 loop reads CASSLNSAGELFF. The CDR3 bases are TGCGCCAGCAGCTTGAATTCCGCCGGGGAGCTGTTTTTT.

The chain carries TRBV2 and TRBJ1-5, with a tentative D call TRBD1 (6 bases). V gave up 6 bases and J gave up 3 bases, with 12 bases separating them. Germline CDR1 is SNHLY and CDR2 is FYNNEI. The CDR3 covers 14 residues. The CDR3 DNA reads as TGTGCCAGCAGGGACGGACAGATCAATCAGCCCCAGCATTTT. It specifies CASRDGQINQPQHF. Using reference TRBV2 and TRBJ1-5 for the parts outside the CDR3, the full variable domain is EPEVTQTPSHQVTQMGQEVILRCVPISNHLYFYWYRQILGQKVEFLVSFYNNEISEKSEIFDDQFSVERPDGSNFTLKIRSTKLEDSAMYFCASRDGQINQPQHFGDGTRLSIL.

The chain has TRBV3-1 (or the pseudogene TRBV3-2) and TRBJ1-1; a weak D match, TRBD1 (6 bases). Germline CDR1 LGHDT, CDR2 YNNKEL (reference sequence). Trimming took off 4 bases at V and 8 bases at J, with 14 bases between the two ends. The CDR3 is made up of 13 amino acids. CDR3 bases: TGTGCCAGCAGCCCCTTAACCGGGACAGAAGCTTTCTTT. Translated, it gives CASSPLTGTEAFF.

V is TRBV19 and J is TRBJ2-2; 8 bases fit TRBD2. CDR1 is LNHDA, CDR2 SQIVND, per germline (reference sequence). This CDR3 spans 16 amino acids. V dropped 7 bases and J dropped 0; count of bases not matched to a gene: 7. The chain's CDR3 is CASKQRGTTNTGELFF. As DNA, the CDR3 is TGTGCCAGTAAGCAGCGGGGGACAACGAACACCGGGGAGCTGTTTTTT.

The V and J genes are TRBV7-9 and TRBJ1-2; D is unclear. The CDR3 has 15 amino acids. Germline lookup yields CDR1 SEHNR and CDR2 FQNEAQ (reference sequence). The germline V and J ends were trimmed by 5 bases and 2 bases, with 15 bases remaining between them. The CDR3 loop reads CASSPGASPNYGYTF. CDR3 coding DNA: TGTGCCAGCAGCCCTGGAGCATCCCCAAACTATGGCTACACCTTC.

This chain links TRBV29-1 with TRBJ1-2, with TRBD1 matching over 7 bases. The V and J ends lost 5 bases and 4 bases, in that order; junction bases with no gene match: 10. Looked up from germline, CDR1 is SQVTM and CDR2 is ANQGSEA. There are 14 residues in the CDR3. The CDR3 DNA reads as TGCAGCGTTTTAGGGGGCTCCCTCCGCTATGGCTACACCTTC. This gives the protein CSVLGGSLRYGYTF.

The J gene is TRBJ1-1, the V gene TRBV6-5, with 7 bases fitting TRBD1. Germline CDR1 reads MNHEY; CDR2 reads SVGAGI. The ends lost 2 bases at V and 3 bases at J; junction bases unmatched: 3. The CDR3 runs 14 residues. For the CDR3, the DNA is TGTGCCAGCAGTTACAGGGGGCATTACACTGAAGCTTTCTTT. This sequence encodes CASSYRGHYTEAFF.

The chain employs TRBV7-8 and TRBJ1-5; the D is unclear. This CDR3 contains 17 residues. Germline V gives CDR1 SGHVS, CDR2 FQNEAQ. Trimming cost V 5 bases and J 1 base, with 18 bases left between them. The CDR3 here is CASSLREGTWSNQPQHF. The CDR3 bases are TGTGCCAGCAGCCTACGGGAGGGAACGTGGAGCAATCAGCCCCAGCATTTT.

This chain connects TRBV7-3 to TRBJ1-5; D is possibly TRBD1 (5 bases). V was shortened by 5 bases and J by 11 bases, with 16 bases between the two germline ends. Germline CDR1 SGHTA, CDR2 FQGTGA. This CDR3 is built from 13 residues. DNA for the CDR3: TGTGCCAGCAGCGCCCAGGGTCGGCAGTCCCAGCATTTT. This translates into CASSAQGRQSQHF.

The genes are TRBV10-2 and TRBJ1-1, with 7 positions matching TRBD1. CDR3 length: 13 amino acids. Unmatched junction bases numbered 4, after V lost 8 bases and J lost 1 base. CDR1 WSHSY and CDR2 SAAADI come from the germline V gene. The DNA for the CDR3 is TGCGCCAGCCTCGGGACAGCGAACACTGAAGCTTTCTTT. Amino acid sequence: CASLGTANTEAFF.

This rearrangement joins TRBV2 to TRBJ2-3; 7 bases agree with TRBD1. In germline, CDR1 is SNHLY, CDR2 FYNNEI. V trimming: 6 bases; J trimming: 5 bases; junction bases outside the gene matches: 8. This CDR3 has 14 residues. The CDR3 loop reads CASRRDSSKDTQYF. CDR3 DNA: TGTGCCAGCAGGAGGGACAGTTCGAAAGATACGCAGTATTTT.

This chain links TRBV19 with TRBJ1-1; 7 nucleotides agree with TRBD1. Germline V gene data show CDR1 as LNHDA and CDR2 as SQIVND (reference sequence). This CDR3 spans 16 amino acids. Losses at the gene ends were 5 bases for V and 6 bases for J; bases not matched to a gene: 15. The CDR3 DNA is TGTGCCAGTAGTCTGCCGACAGGGAGCGCCCGGGCTGAAGCTTTCTTT. Amino acid sequence: CASSLPTGSARAEAFF.

This sequence joins TRBV19 and TRBJ1-2; maybe TRBD1 (5 bases). Germline CDR1 and CDR2: LNHDA and SQIVND (reference sequence). Trimming took 4 bases from V and 2 from J, leaving 5 bases between them. This CDR3 comprises 12 residues. The CDR3 protein is CASSKGNYGYTF. The CDR3 DNA reads as TGTGCCAGTAGTAAGGGGAACTATGGCTACACCTTC.

The V call is TRBV10-3, the J call TRBJ2-1, with TRBD2 identical over 16 bases. V shed 5 bases, J shed 2 bases, and the junction held 3 bases outside the gene matches. The germline gives CDR1 ENHRY, CDR2 SYGVKD. The CDR3 has 17 residues. CDR3 amino acids: CAISPGTSGRAYNEQFF. The CDR3 DNA sequence: TGTGCCATCAGTCCCGGGACTAGCGGGAGGGCCTACAATGAGCAGTTCTTC.

This clone turned up a few times. The genes are TRBV11-1 and TRBJ1-1; D ambiguous. The CDR3 is 15 residues long. The V end lost 3 bases, the J end lost 4 bases, and 15 bases lay between the germline ends. Germline CDR1 is SGHAT and CDR2 is FQDESV (reference sequence). CDR3 bases: TGTGCCAGCAGCTTGGTACGGATGCGCGGCACTGAAGCTTTCTTT. Protein: CASSLVRMRGTEAFF.

The chain is built from TRBV28 and TRBJ1-5; D call uncertain. V lost 2 bases, J lost 3 bases, and 14 bases lay in between. The length of the CDR3 is 16 residues. Looked up from germline, CDR1 is MDHEN and CDR2 is SYDVKM. For the CDR3, the DNA is TGTGCCAGCAGTTTAGTCTCGACGGGAAACAATCAGCCCCAGCATTTT. Its translation is CASSLVSTGNNQPQHF.

The chain is built from TRBV10-1 and TRBJ2-7, with 10 bases identical to TRBD1. The V and J ends lost 3 bases and 5 bases, in that order; junction bases with no gene match: 1. This CDR3 is built from 13 residues. Germline V lookup: CDR1 WNHNN, CDR2 SYGVQD (reference sequence). Here the CDR3 DNA reads TGCGCCAGCAGTGACGGGACAGGGGACGAGCAGTACTTC. It yields the protein CASSDGTGDEQYF.

The chain joins TRBV28 to TRBJ1-1; no firm D call. The CDR3 contains 12 residues. V lost 7 bases to trimming and J lost 1 base, with 7 bases between them. The V gene's germline CDR1 is MDHEN and CDR2 SYDVKM. The CDR3 here is CASTNRNTEAFF. Written as DNA, the CDR3 is TGTGCCAGCACTAATAGGAACACTGAAGCTTTCTTT.

This chain joins TRBV7-2 and TRBJ1-3, with D tentatively TRBD1 (5 bases). CDR1 and CDR2 (germline): SGHTA, FQGNSA. V was cut by 0 bases and J by 9 bases, with 9 bases left in between. This CDR3 region has 13 residues. CDR3 residues: CASSLAQGTTIYF. In DNA, the CDR3 is TGTGCCAGCAGCTTAGCGCAGGGCACCACCATATATTTT.

V usage is TRBV19 and J usage is TRBJ1-2; D possibly corresponds to TRBD1 (5 bases). From germline, CDR1 is LNHDA and CDR2 SQIVND (reference sequence). The CDR3 runs to 15 residues. Trimming took 3 bases from V and 1 from J, leaving 12 bases between them. The CDR3: CASSISNRINYGYTF. The CDR3 region has the DNA TGTGCCAGTAGTATTTCGAACAGGATTAACTATGGCTACACCTTC.

The chain couples TRBV3-1 (or the pseudogene TRBV3-2) to TRBJ2-1; D is possibly TRBD2 (6 bases). V lost 0 bases and J 4 bases, leaving 13 bases between the germline ends. The germline V gene has CDR1 LGHDT and CDR2 YNNKEL (reference sequence). The length of the CDR3 is 16 residues. Here the CDR3 reads CASSQESGVGYNEQFF. In DNA, the CDR3 is TGTGCCAGCAGCCAAGAATCGGGGGTGGGGTACAATGAGCAGTTCTTC.

This clone was found a few times. The gene calls are TRBV10-3 and TRBJ2-1; 15 positions agree with TRBD2. The V gene's germline CDR1 is ENHRY and CDR2 SYGVKD. V dropped 6 bases and J dropped 9; count of bases not matched to a gene: 3. The length of the CDR3 is 14 residues. The CDR3 reads CAIRGLAGGPEQFF. In nucleotides, the CDR3 is TGTGCCATCAGAGGACTAGCGGGAGGGCCTGAGCAGTTCTTC.